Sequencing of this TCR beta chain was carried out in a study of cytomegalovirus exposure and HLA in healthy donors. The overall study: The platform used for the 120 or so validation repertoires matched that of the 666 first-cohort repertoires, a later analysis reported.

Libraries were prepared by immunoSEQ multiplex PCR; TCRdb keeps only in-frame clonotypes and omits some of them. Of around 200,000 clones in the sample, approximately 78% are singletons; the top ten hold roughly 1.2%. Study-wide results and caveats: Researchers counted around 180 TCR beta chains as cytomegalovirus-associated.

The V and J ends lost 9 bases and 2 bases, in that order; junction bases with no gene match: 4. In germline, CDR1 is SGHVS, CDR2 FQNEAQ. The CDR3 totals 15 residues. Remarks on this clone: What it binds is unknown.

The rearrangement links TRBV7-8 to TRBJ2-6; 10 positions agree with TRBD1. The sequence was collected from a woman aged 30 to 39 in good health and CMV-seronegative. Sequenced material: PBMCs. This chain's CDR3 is CASGTGAAGANVLTF. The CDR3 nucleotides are TGTGCCAGTGGGACAGGGGCTGCTGGGGCCAACGTCCTGACTTTC. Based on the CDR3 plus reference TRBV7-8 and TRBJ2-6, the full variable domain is GAGVSQSPRYKVAKRGQDVALRCDPISGHVSLFWYQQALGQGPEFLTYFQNEAQLDKSGLPSDRFFAERPEGSVSTLKIQRTQQEDSAVYLCASGTGAAGANVLTFGAGSRLTVL.